What follows are 12 T cell receptor beta chains derived from one specimen sequenced in a study of cytomegalovirus exposure and HLA in healthy donors. This PCR relied on a set of 60 Vbeta primers and 13 Jbeta primers. Profiling relied on immunoSEQ multiplex PCR, and the TCRdb table lists in-frame clones only, not all of them. The repertoire holds roughly 150,000 clones, with approximately 71% as singletons. Input material: PBMCs. The receptors stem from a man younger than 40 in good health and CMV-seropositive.

This clone was detected only a few times. In DNA, the CDR3 is TGTGCCAGCAGTTTAAGGTTAGAGGTCCTATTCTCCTACGAGCAGTACTTC. As protein: CASSLRLEVLFSYEQYF. The chain couples TRBV28 to TRBJ2-7; D is unresolved. The CDR3 length is 17 residues. Trimming shortened V by 2 bases and J by 0 bases, and 17 bases separated the two germline ends. Per the germline V gene, CDR1 is MDHEN and CDR2 is SYDVKM.

Ten or more counts support this clone. The gene calls are TRBV6-6 and TRBJ2-2; 10 nucleotides align to TRBD2. CDR1 is MNHNY and CDR2 is SVGAGI in the germline V gene (reference sequence). After removal of 7 bases from V and 6 bases from J, the junction contained 8 bases not matched to a gene. The CDR3 has 15 amino acids. The CDR3 nucleotides are TGTGCCAGCAAAGGGCTAGCGGGAGAGGCCGGGGAGCTGTTTTTT. It is translated as CASKGLAGEAGELFF.

Here the CDR3 reads CASSEQDRTEQYF. The CDR3 DNA sequence: TGTGCCAGCAGTGAGCAAGACAGAACCGAGCAGTACTTC. The chain couples TRBV2 to TRBJ2-7; maybe TRBD1 (5 bases). This CDR3 region has 13 residues. Per germline, CDR1 SNHLY and CDR2 FYNNEI. The V gene lost 3 bases and the J gene lost 6 bases, with 12 bases spanning the gap.

The V and J genes are TRBV7-6 and TRBJ2-2; TRBD2 aligns across 8 bases. The CDR3 extends over 17 amino acids. The V segment lost 0 bases and the J segment 6 bases; nucleotides outside the gene matches: 9. The germline CDR1 and CDR2 sequences are SGHVS and FNYEAQ. Here the CDR3 reads CASSLAVAGGVAGELFF. The CDR3 DNA reads TGTGCCAGCAGCTTAGCGGTGGCGGGGGGCGTCGCCGGGGAGCTGTTTTTT.

This chain joins TRBV28 and TRBJ1-5; no clear D. Germline lookup yields CDR1 MDHEN and CDR2 SYDVKM. The V and J ends lost 6 bases and 4 bases respectively, with 7 bases between them. The CDR3 covers 12 residues. CDR3 DNA: TGTGCCAGCAGGGCCCTGAATCAGCCCCAGCATTTT. Translating gives CASRALNQPQHF.

The rearrangement joins TRBV7-9 to TRBJ1-6, with D possibly being TRBD1 (5 bases). This CDR3 has 14 residues. Germline CDR1 and CDR2: SEHNR and FQNEAQ (reference sequence). V was shortened by 4 bases and J by 14 bases, with 18 bases between the two germline ends. CDR3 sequence: CASSSPGGGGTLHF. CDR3 DNA sequence: TGTGCCAGCAGCTCCCCCGGGGGGGGTGGGACCCTCCACTTT.

The chain combines TRBV27 with TRBJ2-1; 12 bases align to TRBD2. The V gene's germline CDR1 is MNHEY and CDR2 SMNVEV (reference sequence). V was clipped by 7 bases and J by 2 bases; unmatched bases: 3. CDR3 length: 15 residues. DNA of the CDR3: TGTGCCAGCACGGGACTAGCGGGCACCTACAATGAGCAGTTCTTC. Protein sequence: CASTGLAGTYNEQFF.

DNA of the CDR3: TGTGCCAGCAGCTTAGGGAGAAACACCGGGGAGCTGTTTTTT. The encoded protein is CASSLGRNTGELFF. The rearrangement uses TRBV7-3 and TRBJ2-2; a possible D gene is TRBD2 (5 bases). The CDR3 has 14 residues. V lost 2 bases and J 2 bases, leaving 6 bases between the germline ends. The germline CDR1 and CDR2 sequences are SGHTA and FQGTGA.

The J gene is TRBJ1-5, the V gene TRBV19; 8 positions match TRBD1. CDR1 LNHDA and CDR2 SQIVND come from the germline V gene (reference sequence). The CDR3 consists of 16 residues. The ends lost 3 bases at V and 2 bases at J; junction bases unmatched: 6. The CDR3 DNA reads as TGTGCCAGTAGTATGGAGGACAGGGTGGGCAATCAGCCCCAGCATTTT. Protein sequence: CASSMEDRVGNQPQHF.

The rearrangement uses TRBV5-1 and TRBJ2-7, with a tentative D call TRBD2 (5 bases). The CDR3 extends over 14 amino acids. Germline lookup yields CDR1 SGHRS and CDR2 YFSETQ. V shed 5 bases and J shed 3 bases, with 15 bases lying between them. CDR3 nucleotides: TGCGCCAGCAGTACGTCTAGCTGGGACTACGAGCAGTACTTC. Translated, it gives CASSTSSWDYEQYF.

The chain recombines TRBV19 with TRBJ1-1; D may be TRBD1 (5 bases). This CDR3 has 14 amino acids. V was cut by 4 bases and J by 1 base, with 10 bases left in between. Germline V CDR1 and CDR2: LNHDA, SQIVND (reference sequence). CDR3 amino acids: CASSRRGENTEAFF. The CDR3 DNA reads as TGTGCCAGTAGTAGGCGGGGGGAGAACACTGAAGCTTTCTTT. The variable domain in full, completed from reference TRBV19 and TRBJ1-1, reads DGGITQSPKYLFRKEGQNVTLSCEQNLNHDAMYWYRQDPGQGLRLIYYSQIVNDFQKGDIAEGYSVSREKKESFPLTVTSAQKNPTAFYLCASSRRGENTEAFFGQGTRLTVV.

The chain couples TRBV2 to TRBJ2-6, with D hard to call. Trimming stripped 7 bases from V and 1 base from J, with 11 bases between. The length of the CDR3 is 15 residues. CDR1 is SNHLY and CDR2 is FYNNEI in the germline V gene. The CDR3 protein is CASTMEFSGANVLTF. The CDR3 DNA is TGTGCCAGCACCATGGAGTTTTCTGGGGCCAACGTCCTGACTTTC.